These T cell receptor beta chains were read from a single sample in a study of identical twins. Each CDR3 protein gets one entry after TCRdb re-called the 5' RACE reads with MiXCR. Of roughly 290,000 distinct CDR3 sequences in the sample, roughly 9% were seen once. The sample also formed part of further work on yellow fever vaccine responses in identical twins.

Source material: CD8+ T cells sorted from blood. These receptors were taken from a woman younger than 35 in good health. Each CDR3 is given with its conserved first and last residue. The D gene is left open where the match is weak. Clone size is stated in some rows and not others, as once, few, many or a class when expanded.

J: TRBJ2-7; V: TRBV20-1; D: NA; size: many; DNA: TGCAGTGCTAGAGGGGGGACGGGACCTTCCTACGAGCAGTACTTC; CDR3: CSARGGTGPSYEQYF
J: TRBJ2-7; V: TRBV29-1; D: TRBD1; size: many; DNA: TGCAGCGTCCGCGGGACAGGTAACGAGCAGTACTTC; CDR3: CSVRGTGNEQYF
J: TRBJ2-2; V: TRBV30; D: NA; size: many; DNA: TGTGCCTGGAGCGCCACCGGGGAGCTGTTTTTT; CDR3: CAWSATGELFF
J: TRBJ1-6; V: TRBV4-3; D: TRBD1; size: few; DNA: TGCGCCAGCAGCCAAGACAGGGGGTCTTCGGGAACACCCCTCCACTTT; CDR3: CASSQDRGSSGTPLHF
J: TRBJ2-5; V: TRBV3-1; D: NA; size: NA; DNA: TGTGCCAGCAGCCAAGGGACTATAGCTAGCCAAGAGACCCAGTACTTC; CDR3: CASSQGTIASQETQYF
J: TRBJ2-5; V: TRBV7-7; D: NA; size: few; DNA: TGTGCTAGCAGCTTGCGGTCATTAGGACAAGAGACCCAGTACTTC; CDR3: CASSLRSLGQETQYF
J: TRBJ1-3; V: TRBV7-8; D: NA; size: many; DNA: TGTGCCAGCAGCCTCCGTGGGGGAACTGGAAACACCATATATTTT; CDR3: CASSLRGGTGNTIYF
J: TRBJ1-2; V: TRBV4-1; D: TRBD1; size: many; DNA: TGCGCCAGCAGCCAAGATTTGGGGGGACAGGGCCGCGGCTACACCTTC; CDR3: CASSQDLGGQGRGYTF
J: TRBJ1-5; V: TRBV12-3/TRBV12-4; D: TRBD1; size: many; DNA: TGTGCCAGCAGGCACAGGGGGCCGGAACAGCCCCAGCATTTT; CDR3: CASRHRGPEQPQHF
J: TRBJ2-5; V: TRBV29-1; D: TRBD1; size: NA; DNA: TGCAGCGTGCCGGGACAGGGAATTGAAGGGAAGACCCAGTACTTC; CDR3: CSVPGQGIEGKTQYF
J: TRBJ2-5; V: TRBV6-5; D: TRBD2; size: many; DNA: TGTGCCAGCAGTTATTCCTTAGCGGGAGGGGGGGAGACCCAGTACTTC; CDR3: CASSYSLAGGGETQYF
J: TRBJ2-1; V: TRBV2; D: NA; size: NA; DNA: TGTGCCACCAACCTGGCGGAGGGGATCCAGTTCTTC; CDR3: CATNLAEGIQFF
J: TRBJ2-1; V: TRBV6-1; D: NA; size: few; DNA: TGTGCCAGCAGCCAGTATGGTGGGAATGAGCAGTTCTTC; CDR3: CASSQYGGNEQFF
J: TRBJ1-6; V: TRBV7-3; D: NA; size: NA; DNA: TGTGCCAGCAGCTTATCGGGTGTAGGTTCACCCCTCCACTTT; CDR3: CASSLSGVGSPLHF
J: TRBJ2-7; V: TRBV29-1; D: TRBD2; size: many; DNA: TGCAGCGTTGAAACCCGGGGGGGCCCCTACGAGCAGTACTTC; CDR3: CSVETRGGPYEQYF
J: TRBJ2-3; V: TRBV12-3/TRBV12-4; D: TRBD1; size: many; DNA: TGTGCCAGCAGTATGACCGGGACAGGGCAGACAGATACGCAGTATTTT; CDR3: CASSMTGTGQTDTQYF
J: TRBJ2-7; V: TRBV7-9; D: NA; size: many; DNA: TGTGCCAGCAGCGGGGGATCAGGCTACGAGCAGTACTTC; CDR3: CASSGGSGYEQYF
J: TRBJ2-5; V: TRBV24-1; D: TRBD1; size: few; DNA: TGTGCCACCACAGACAGGGGACAAGAGACCCAGTACTTC; CDR3: CATTDRGQETQYF
J: TRBJ2-7; V: TRBV5-1; D: TRBD1; size: NA; DNA: TGCGCCAGCGGGGAGGGGACAGGGCCATACGAGCAGTACTTC; CDR3: CASGEGTGPYEQYF
J: TRBJ2-5; V: TRBV30; D: TRBD1; size: NA; DNA: TGTGCCTGGAGTACCGGGACAGGGGGCTCAGAGACCCAGTACTTC; CDR3: CAWSTGTGGSETQYF
J: TRBJ1-1; V: TRBV6-5; D: TRBD1; size: many; DNA: TGTGCCAGCAGTTACACAGGGGAGTATGATGAAGCTTTCTTT; CDR3: CASSYTGEYDEAFF
J: TRBJ2-2; V: TRBV6-5; D: NA; size: NA; DNA: TGTGCCAGCGTCAGTACCGGGGAGCTGTTTTTT; CDR3: CASVSTGELFF
J: TRBJ2-7; V: TRBV6-2/TRBV6-3; D: NA; size: many; DNA: TGTGCCAGCAGTTACTCGACCAGGGAGTCCTACGAGCAGTACTTC; CDR3: CASSYSTRESYEQYF
J: TRBJ1-5; V: TRBV9; D: NA; size: many; DNA: TGTGCCAGCAGCGTCTCGGGGGAGGGACAGCCCCAGCATTTT; CDR3: CASSVSGEGQPQHF
J: TRBJ2-2; V: TRBV10-3; D: NA; size: many; DNA: TGTGCCATCAGCCAGGACGGAATGAACACCGGGGAGCTGTTTTTT; CDR3: CAISQDGMNTGELFF
J: TRBJ1-1; V: TRBV29-1; D: NA; size: many; DNA: TGCAGCGTTGAAGTGCGAAGGGGCGCTGAAGCTTTCTTT; CDR3: CSVEVRRGAEAFF
J: TRBJ1-4; V: TRBV7-9; D: NA; size: many; DNA: TGTGCCAGCAGCCCAAGGGGGAGTTACGAAAAACTGTTTTTT; CDR3: CASSPRGSYEKLFF
J: TRBJ2-1; V: TRBV15; D: NA; size: many; DNA: TGTGCCACAAGGACATTGAGCTCCTACAATGAGCAGTTCTTC; CDR3: CATRTLSSYNEQFF
J: TRBJ2-3; V: TRBV20-1; D: TRBD2; size: few; DNA: TGCAGTGCTGTACTGAGCGGGGGTTACACAGATACGCAGTATTTT; CDR3: CSAVLSGGYTDTQYF
J: TRBJ2-3; V: TRBV7-9; D: TRBD1; size: NA; DNA: TGTGCCAGCAGCCCGCCGGGACAGGGGTCCACAGATACGCAGTATTTT; CDR3: CASSPPGQGSTDTQYF
J: TRBJ2-1; V: TRBV28; D: NA; size: few; DNA: TGTGCCAGCAGTTCCCTAGGGATCCCCCCCTACAATGAGCAGTTCTTC; CDR3: CASSSLGIPPYNEQFF
J: TRBJ2-7; V: TRBV7-9; D: NA; size: many; DNA: TGTGCCAGCAGCTCGCCTCTAGCCGGGGACCACGAGCAGTACTTC; CDR3: CASSSPLAGDHEQYF
J: TRBJ2-7; V: TRBV18; D: TRBD1; size: many; DNA: TGTGCCAGCTCACCATTGGGACAGTCATACGAGCAGTACTTC; CDR3: CASSPLGQSYEQYF
J: TRBJ1-2; V: TRBV29-1; D: NA; size: few; DNA: TGCAGCGTTGAGAATGAGAACTATGGCTACACCTTC; CDR3: CSVENENYGYTF
J: TRBJ2-1; V: TRBV20-1; D: TRBD1; size: few; DNA: TGCAGTGCTAGAGAGTCCGGGACAGGGAGGTACAATGAGCAGTTCTTC; CDR3: CSARESGTGRYNEQFF
J: TRBJ2-3; V: TRBV5-1; D: NA; size: many; DNA: TGCGCCAGCCGCTGGGGAGATACGCAGTATTTT; CDR3: CASRWGDTQYF
J: TRBJ2-3; V: TRBV7-9; D: TRBD2; size: NA; DNA: TGTGCCAGCAGCTCATGGGGGGGGAGCACAGATACGCAGTATTTT; CDR3: CASSSWGGSTDTQYF
J: TRBJ1-2; V: TRBV7-9; D: NA; size: few; DNA: TGTGCCAGCAGCAGCATCGCCGGGACGCGCTATGGCTACACCTTC; CDR3: CASSSIAGTRYGYTF